The 12 T cell receptor beta chains below come from one sample, sequenced in a study of a mutant IDH1 vaccine in newly diagnosed glioma (dated by TCRdb to the early 2020s). The sample's time point label is to be understood as: week 35, safety follow-up. Each vaccine dose was 300 ug of a 20-mer mutant IDH1 peptide in Montanide, given subcutaneously with topical imiquimod. For these TCRs, the target antigens are not known. Receptors were amplified or captured by the immunoSEQ multiplex PCR assay. Imported from immuneACCESS, the table was reduced by TCRdb to in-frame sequences with V and J called. These copies leave out some clones; in studies compared against another copy, an unresolved V gene accounts for under half, and the cause of the remainder is not known. Within this sample are tens of thousands of clones, with more than 65% of them counted one time only. Jointly, the top ten make up approximately 7.5% of the sample.

Sequenced material: PBMCs, taken from a glioma patient whose treatment included an IDH1 peptide vaccine. Every receptor here comes from a man aged 50 to 60 with glioma.

The chain joins TRBV7-2 to TRBJ2-7, with D perhaps TRBD1 (5 bases). Germline V gene data show CDR1 as SGHTA and CDR2 as FQGNSA. Deletions cut 5 bases from V and 6 bases from J, with 14 bases between. The CDR3 is 13 residues long. CDR3 residues: CASSPAGAFEQYF. The CDR3 DNA follows: TGTGCCAGCAGCCCCGCTGGGGCCTTCGAGCAGTACTTC.

The V and J genes are TRBV5-1 and TRBJ2-1, with D possibly matching TRBD2 (6 bases). The CDR3 runs to 16 residues. The germline CDR1 and CDR2 sequences are SGHRS and YFSETQ. The V end lost 2 bases, the J end lost 4 bases, and 16 bases lay between the germline ends. CDR3 sequence: CASSFTGTYPYNEQFF. The CDR3 region has the DNA TGCGCCAGCAGCTTTACCGGGACTTATCCATACAATGAGCAGTTCTTC.

This CDR3 is CASSNEAGYGYTF. CDR3 in DNA: TGTGCCAGCAGCAACGAAGCGGGGTATGGCTACACCTTC. The V call is TRBV7-9, the J call TRBJ1-2; the D is unclear. Germline assignment: CDR1 SEHNR and CDR2 FQNEAQ (reference sequence). The CDR3 contains 13 residues. Trimming stripped 5 bases from V and 5 bases from J, with 12 bases between.

V and J are TRBV30 and TRBJ1-4; D may be TRBD1 (5 bases). CDR3 length: 13 amino acids. V was pared by 5 bases and J by 2 bases, with 9 bases between. Germline CDR1 GTSNPN, CDR2 SVGIG (reference sequence). For the CDR3, the DNA is TGTGCCTGGGGGGGGGACACTAATGAAAAACTGTTTTTT. Translated: CAWGGDTNEKLFF.

The chain links TRBV7-8 to TRBJ1-5, with D tentatively TRBD1 (5 bases). Trimming cost V 1 base and J 2 bases, with 12 bases left between them. Germline-derived CDR1 and CDR2 are SGHVS and FQNEAQ. The CDR3 consists of 16 residues. The CDR3 sequence: CASSLVGGGGNQPQHF. The CDR3 DNA reads as TGTGCCAGCAGCTTAGTGGGGGGAGGGGGCAATCAGCCCCAGCATTTT. The entire variable domain, with the rest obtained from reference TRBV7-8 and TRBJ1-5, is as follows: GAGVSQSPRYKVAKRGQDVALRCDPISGHVSLFWYQQALGQGPEFLTYFQNEAQLDKSGLPSDRFFAERPEGSVSTLKIQRTQQEDSAVYLCASSLVGGGGNQPQHFGDGTRLSIL.

This clone has only one observation. The V gene is TRBV6-4, the J gene TRBJ2-2; D ambiguous. Germline V gene lookup returns CDR1 MRHNA and CDR2 SNTAGT. The CDR3 consists of 13 residues. Trimming pared 6 bases from V and 6 bases from J, leaving 11 bases between. The CDR3: CASSQNDPGELFF. Here the CDR3 DNA reads TGTGCCAGCAGCCAAAACGACCCCGGGGAGCTGTTTTTT.

This rearrangement joins TRBV29-1 to TRBJ1-2; unclear D gene. This CDR3 has 12 residues. Per germline, CDR1 SQVTM and CDR2 ANQGSEA. V lost 2 bases and J 6 bases, leaving 10 bases between the germline ends. This CDR3 is CSVELGIDGYTF. The CDR3 DNA follows: TGCAGCGTTGAACTGGGGATCGATGGCTACACCTTC. The full variable domain, its missing parts supplied by reference TRBV29-1 and TRBJ1-2, is SAVISQKPSRDICQRGTSLTIQCQVDSQVTMMFWYRQQPGQSLTLIATANQGSEATYESGFVIDKFPISRPNLTFSTLTVSNMSPEDSSIYLCSVELGIDGYTFGSGTRLTVV.

The CDR3 coding sequence is TGTGCCTGGCAGCCGGGACAGGGGGCAGGGGGCACTGAAGCTTTCTTT. Its protein is CAWQPGQGAGGTEAFF. The V call is TRBV30, the J call TRBJ1-1; 12 bases are shared with TRBD1. CDR3 size: 16 residues. Germline trimming cut 5 bases from V and 4 bases from J; bases unmatched to any gene: 11. The germline gives CDR1 GTSNPN, CDR2 SVGIG (reference sequence).

V and J are TRBV7-6 and TRBJ1-3, with D uncertain. V was clipped by 6 bases and J by 0 bases, with 9 bases between them. The CDR3 runs 14 residues. The germline V gene has CDR1 SGHVS and CDR2 FNYEAQ. The CDR3 region has the DNA TGTGCCAGCAGTAGTTTTAGCTCTGGAAACACCATATATTTT. It yields the protein CASSSFSSGNTIYF.

This chain uses TRBV9 with TRBJ2-3; 7 bases are shared with TRBD2. The CDR3 contains 13 residues. Germline V gene sequence: CDR1 SGDLS, CDR2 YYNGEE. Trimming removed 8 bases from V and 3 bases from J; junction bases left unmatched: 6. CDR3: CASGLDQTDTQYF. CDR3 nucleotide sequence: TGTGCCAGTGGACTAGATCAAACAGATACGCAGTATTTT.

The chain has TRBV7-2 and TRBJ1-1; D not resolved. The length of the CDR3 is 13 residues. The germline V and J ends were trimmed by 5 bases and 5 bases, with 12 bases remaining between them. Germline loops: CDR1 SGHTA, CDR2 FQGNSA. CDR3 sequence reads: CASSAGSMTEAFF. CDR3 nucleotides: TGTGCCAGCAGCGCAGGATCCATGACTGAAGCTTTCTTT.

The J gene is TRBJ1-5, the V gene TRBV6-5, with D unclear. This CDR3 is built from 12 residues. Per the germline V gene, CDR1 is MNHEY and CDR2 is SVGAGI. V was pared by 5 bases and J by 6 bases, with 8 bases between. The CDR3 region is CASSPQGQPQHF. The CDR3 nucleotides read TGTGCCAGCAGTCCCCAAGGTCAGCCCCAGCATTTT.